The clone carrying this T cell receptor (beta chain) was detected a few times. This sample is drawn from a study of blood T cell repertoires in COVID-19. Here immunoSEQ multiplex PCR was the method, and the copy in TCRdb shows in-frame clones only, minus some. Of about 200,000 clones listed, 79% are singletons. The CDR3 totals 13 residues. Germline V CDR1 and CDR2: KGHSH, LQKENI. Trimming removed 3 bases from V and 1 base from J, with 6 bases in between. The TCR sequence derives from a woman aged 40-49 years with COVID-19, enrolled during active disease. This chain connects TRBV18 to TRBJ1-1; D may be TRBD1 (5 bases). Sequenced input: peripheral blood. In nucleotides, the CDR3 is TGTGCCAGCTCACCGACAGCGAACACTGAAGCTTTCTTT. It is translated as CASSPTANTEAFF.